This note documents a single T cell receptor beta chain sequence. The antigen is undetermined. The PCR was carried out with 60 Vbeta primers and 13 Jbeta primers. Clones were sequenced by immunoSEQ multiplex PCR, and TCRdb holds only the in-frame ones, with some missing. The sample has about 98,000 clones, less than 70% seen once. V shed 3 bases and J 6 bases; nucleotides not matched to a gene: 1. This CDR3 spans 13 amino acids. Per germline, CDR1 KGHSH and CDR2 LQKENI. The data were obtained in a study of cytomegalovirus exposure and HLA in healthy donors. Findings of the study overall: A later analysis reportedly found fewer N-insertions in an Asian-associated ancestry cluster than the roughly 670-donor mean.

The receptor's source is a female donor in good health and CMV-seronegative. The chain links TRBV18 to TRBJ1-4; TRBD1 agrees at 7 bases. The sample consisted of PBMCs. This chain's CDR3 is CASSPDRDEKLFF. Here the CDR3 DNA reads TGTGCCAGCTCACCCGACAGGGATGAAAAACTGTTTTTT.